This T cell receptor (beta chain) comes out of a study of response to subunit inactivated influenza vaccine. Study-level results: New T cells are recruited in small numbers by each seasonal influenza vaccination, according to the authors' suggestion.

V lost 0 bases and J lost 0, with 9 bases in between. The CDR3 runs to 16 residues. This clonotype was counted many times. The target antigen is unknown. MiXCR was run by TCRdb on the RT-PCR reads, yielding one entry per CDR3 protein. The table has 500,000 or so distinct CDR3 sequences, 9.5% to 13% seen once; the top ten hold approximately 12%. The origin of this receptor is a man between 45 and 60 years old who received an inactivated influenza vaccine. The source material was PBMCs from blood, sampled 45 days after vaccination. This chain links TRBV12-3 or TRBV12-4 with TRBJ1-5; D gene ambiguous. Here the CDR3 DNA reads TGTGCCAGCAGTTTAGCGTGGCAGCATAGCAATCAGCCCCAGCATTTT. This sequence encodes CASSLAWQHSNQPQHF.